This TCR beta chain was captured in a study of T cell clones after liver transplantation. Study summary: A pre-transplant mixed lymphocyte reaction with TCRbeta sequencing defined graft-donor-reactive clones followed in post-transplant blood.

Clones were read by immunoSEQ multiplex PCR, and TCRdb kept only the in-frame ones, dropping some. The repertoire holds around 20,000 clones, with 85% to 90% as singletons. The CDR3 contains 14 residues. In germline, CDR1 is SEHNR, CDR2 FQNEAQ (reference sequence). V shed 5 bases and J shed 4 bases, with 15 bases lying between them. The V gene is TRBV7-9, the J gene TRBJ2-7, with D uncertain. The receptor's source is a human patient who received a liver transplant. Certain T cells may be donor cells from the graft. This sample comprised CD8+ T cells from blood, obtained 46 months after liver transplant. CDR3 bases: TGTGCCAGCAGCCTTCCCCTGGACGGGTACGAGCAGTACTTC. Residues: CASSLPLDGYEQYF.